These 10 T cell receptor beta chains originate from one sample sequenced in a study of CD8 T cells in Susac syndrome. The RNA input was 0.5 to 1 ug, and it was reverse transcribed with random hexamers. One entry per CDR3 protein results from TCRdb running MiXCR on the immunoSEQ multiplex PCR reads. The top ten hold approximately 0.31% of the sample, which has roughly 120,000 distinct CDR3 sequences, more than 80% seen once. Sequences were obtained from CD8+ T cells from PBMCs. The receptors derive from a human donor with multiple sclerosis.

The chain recombines TRBV6-5 with TRBJ2-7; either TRBD1 or TRBD2 may supply D (5 bases each). Germline assignment: CDR1 MNHEY and CDR2 SVGAGI. The CDR3 covers 14 residues. The V end was cut by 2 bases, the J end by 1 base, with 9 bases between. The CDR3, as DNA: TGTGCCAGCAGTTACGGGACGGATTCCTACGAGCAGTACTTC. As protein: CASSYGTDSYEQYF.

J is TRBJ1-5 and V is TRBV12-5; D not resolved. The CDR3 contains 14 residues. V lost 3 bases to trimming and J lost 2 bases, with 8 bases between them. Germline CDR1 LGHNT, CDR2 FRNRAP. The CDR3, as DNA: TGTGCTAGTGGTTTTGTAGGTGGCAATCAGCCCCAGCATTTT. Amino acid sequence: CASGFVGGNQPQHF.

The gene calls are TRBV6-4 and TRBJ2-7; no definite D call. The V and J ends lost 4 bases and 4 bases respectively, with 8 bases between them. Per germline, CDR1 MRHNA and CDR2 SNTAGT. The CDR3 is 12 residues long. The CDR3: CASSGSTYEQYV. The DNA for the CDR3 is TGTGCCAGCAGTGGAAGCACATACGAGCAGTACGTC.

J is TRBJ1-3 and V is TRBV10-2; D unresolved. This CDR3 comprises 17 residues. Trimming shortened V by 4 bases and J by 2 bases, and 18 bases separated the two germline ends. CDR1 and CDR2 (germline): WSHSY, SAAADI. For the CDR3, the DNA is TGCGCCAGCAGTGGCCCATCCATGTCTGGTACTGGAAACACCATATATTTT. Translated: CASSGPSMSGTGNTIYF.

The chain has TRBV12-3 or TRBV12-4 and TRBJ2-5; TRBD2 aligns across 10 bases. The V segment lost 2 bases and the J segment 5 bases; nucleotides outside the gene matches: 2. The length of the CDR3 is 14 residues. In DNA, the CDR3 is TGTGCCAGCAGTTTAAAGCGGGGGGGGGAGACCCAGTACTTC. As protein: CASSLKRGGETQYF.

The genes are TRBV6-6 and TRBJ1-1; no clear D gene. Trimming pared 1 base from V and 1 base from J, leaving 13 bases between. Germline lookup yields CDR1 MNHNY and CDR2 SVGAGI (reference sequence). This CDR3 spans 16 amino acids. The CDR3 loop reads CASSYYDSGPNTEAFF. In DNA, the CDR3 is TGTGCCAGCAGTTACTATGACTCCGGGCCGAACACTGAAGCTTTCTTT.

A few counts support this clonotype. This chain connects TRBV20-1 to TRBJ1-5; D may be TRBD1 (5 bases). CDR1 DFQATT and CDR2 SNEGSKA come from the germline V gene (reference sequence). The V end was cut by 2 bases, the J end by 7 bases, with 15 bases between. This CDR3 region has 14 residues. The CDR3 DNA reads as TGCAGTGCTAGACAACCTGGGCAGGGCCAGCCCCAGCATTTT. Translated: CSARQPGQGQPQHF.

The rearrangement uses TRBV7-9 and TRBJ2-2; tentative D call: TRBD1 (5 bases). The V gene lost 5 bases and the J gene lost 2 bases, with 9 bases spanning the gap. The CDR3 sequence is 14 residues long. The germline gives CDR1 SEHNR, CDR2 FQNEAQ (reference sequence). The DNA of the CDR3 is TGTGCCAGCAGCCGACAGAGAAACACCGGGGAGCTGTTTTTT. The encoded protein is CASSRQRNTGELFF.

This sequence joins TRBV4-1 and TRBJ2-3, with TRBD1 matching over 11 bases. This CDR3 has 17 residues. CDR1 is MGHRA, CDR2 YSYEKL, per germline. With V trimmed by 4 bases and J by 2 bases, 8 bases remained unmatched. CDR3 sequence: CASSPGQGANPTDTQYF. CDR3 coding DNA: TGCGCCAGCAGCCCAGGACAGGGGGCAAACCCCACAGATACGCAGTATTTT.

This chain links TRBV29-1 with TRBJ1-2; 7 bases agree with TRBD1. There are 16 residues in the CDR3. Germline CDR1 reads SQVTM; CDR2 reads ANQGSEA. V was pared by 0 bases and J by 2 bases, with 9 bases of the junction left unmatched. The CDR3 region is CSVEDGDRVGNYGYTF. The CDR3 nucleotides are TGCAGCGTTGAAGACGGCGACAGGGTTGGAAACTATGGCTACACCTTC.